This T cell receptor beta chain was obtained from a study of cytomegalovirus exposure and HLA in healthy donors. Study-level findings and limits: Earlier analysis looked at TCR beta V segments, and most were productive about 90% or about 30% of the time. Upon later analysis, HLA-associated TCR beta chains proved more clonally expanded than other, equally common chains.

This CDR3 comprises 16 residues. The germline V gene encodes CDR1 LNHDA and CDR2 SQIVND (reference sequence). V lost 9 bases to trimming and J lost 0 bases, with 15 bases between them. A word on this clone: Antigen: not known.

Amplification used 60 Vbeta primers and 13 Jbeta primers. Sequenced by immunoSEQ multiplex PCR; TCRdb stores in-frame clones only, minus some. This table has 110,000 or so clones, roughly 9% appearing once. This rearrangement joins TRBV19 to TRBJ2-6, with D possibly TRBD2 on 6 matching bases. This TCR was sampled from a woman aged 35 to 49 in good health and CMV-seropositive. The sequencing input was PBMCs. CDR3 nucleotide sequence: TGTGCCAGCTCGGGAGTTTATACCTCTGGGGCCAACGTCCTGACTTTC. Translating it yields CASSGVYTSGANVLTF.